This entry describes one T cell receptor beta chain. This CDR3 is 16 amino acids long. V lost 7 bases, J lost 6 bases, and 22 bases lay in between. Looked up from germline, CDR1 is MDHEN and CDR2 is SYDVKM. This sample was included in a study of T cells in localized non-small cell lung cancer. Method: immunoSEQ multiplex PCR; TCRdb's copy keeps in-frame clones and lacks some. The sample has about 2,000 clones, 24% seen once. Here the sequenced sample was lung tumor tissue, taken before any cancer treatment. The chain recombines TRBV28 with TRBJ2-1; D perhaps matches TRBD2 (6 bases). The sequence derives from a woman aged 35-70 years with stage II squamous cell lung carcinoma. CDR3 amino acids: CASISSGAEGGNEQFF. Written as DNA, the CDR3 is TGTGCCAGCATCTCCTCCGGGGCAGAGGGAGGCAATGAGCAGTTCTTC.